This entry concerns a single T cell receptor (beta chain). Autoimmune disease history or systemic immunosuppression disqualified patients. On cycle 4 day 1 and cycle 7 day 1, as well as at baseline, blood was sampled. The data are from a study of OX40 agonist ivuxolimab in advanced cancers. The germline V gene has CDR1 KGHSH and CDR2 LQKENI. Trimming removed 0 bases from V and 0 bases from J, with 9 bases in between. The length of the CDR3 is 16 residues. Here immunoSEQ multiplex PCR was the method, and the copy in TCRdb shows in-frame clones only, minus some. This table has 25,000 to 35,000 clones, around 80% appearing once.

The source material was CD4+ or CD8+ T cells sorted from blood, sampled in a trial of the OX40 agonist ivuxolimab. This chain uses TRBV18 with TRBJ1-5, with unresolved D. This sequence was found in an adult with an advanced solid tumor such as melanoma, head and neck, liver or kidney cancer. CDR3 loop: CASSPPTTSSNQPQHF. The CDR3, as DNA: TGTGCCAGCTCACCACCGACCACATCTAGCAATCAGCCCCAGCATTTT.